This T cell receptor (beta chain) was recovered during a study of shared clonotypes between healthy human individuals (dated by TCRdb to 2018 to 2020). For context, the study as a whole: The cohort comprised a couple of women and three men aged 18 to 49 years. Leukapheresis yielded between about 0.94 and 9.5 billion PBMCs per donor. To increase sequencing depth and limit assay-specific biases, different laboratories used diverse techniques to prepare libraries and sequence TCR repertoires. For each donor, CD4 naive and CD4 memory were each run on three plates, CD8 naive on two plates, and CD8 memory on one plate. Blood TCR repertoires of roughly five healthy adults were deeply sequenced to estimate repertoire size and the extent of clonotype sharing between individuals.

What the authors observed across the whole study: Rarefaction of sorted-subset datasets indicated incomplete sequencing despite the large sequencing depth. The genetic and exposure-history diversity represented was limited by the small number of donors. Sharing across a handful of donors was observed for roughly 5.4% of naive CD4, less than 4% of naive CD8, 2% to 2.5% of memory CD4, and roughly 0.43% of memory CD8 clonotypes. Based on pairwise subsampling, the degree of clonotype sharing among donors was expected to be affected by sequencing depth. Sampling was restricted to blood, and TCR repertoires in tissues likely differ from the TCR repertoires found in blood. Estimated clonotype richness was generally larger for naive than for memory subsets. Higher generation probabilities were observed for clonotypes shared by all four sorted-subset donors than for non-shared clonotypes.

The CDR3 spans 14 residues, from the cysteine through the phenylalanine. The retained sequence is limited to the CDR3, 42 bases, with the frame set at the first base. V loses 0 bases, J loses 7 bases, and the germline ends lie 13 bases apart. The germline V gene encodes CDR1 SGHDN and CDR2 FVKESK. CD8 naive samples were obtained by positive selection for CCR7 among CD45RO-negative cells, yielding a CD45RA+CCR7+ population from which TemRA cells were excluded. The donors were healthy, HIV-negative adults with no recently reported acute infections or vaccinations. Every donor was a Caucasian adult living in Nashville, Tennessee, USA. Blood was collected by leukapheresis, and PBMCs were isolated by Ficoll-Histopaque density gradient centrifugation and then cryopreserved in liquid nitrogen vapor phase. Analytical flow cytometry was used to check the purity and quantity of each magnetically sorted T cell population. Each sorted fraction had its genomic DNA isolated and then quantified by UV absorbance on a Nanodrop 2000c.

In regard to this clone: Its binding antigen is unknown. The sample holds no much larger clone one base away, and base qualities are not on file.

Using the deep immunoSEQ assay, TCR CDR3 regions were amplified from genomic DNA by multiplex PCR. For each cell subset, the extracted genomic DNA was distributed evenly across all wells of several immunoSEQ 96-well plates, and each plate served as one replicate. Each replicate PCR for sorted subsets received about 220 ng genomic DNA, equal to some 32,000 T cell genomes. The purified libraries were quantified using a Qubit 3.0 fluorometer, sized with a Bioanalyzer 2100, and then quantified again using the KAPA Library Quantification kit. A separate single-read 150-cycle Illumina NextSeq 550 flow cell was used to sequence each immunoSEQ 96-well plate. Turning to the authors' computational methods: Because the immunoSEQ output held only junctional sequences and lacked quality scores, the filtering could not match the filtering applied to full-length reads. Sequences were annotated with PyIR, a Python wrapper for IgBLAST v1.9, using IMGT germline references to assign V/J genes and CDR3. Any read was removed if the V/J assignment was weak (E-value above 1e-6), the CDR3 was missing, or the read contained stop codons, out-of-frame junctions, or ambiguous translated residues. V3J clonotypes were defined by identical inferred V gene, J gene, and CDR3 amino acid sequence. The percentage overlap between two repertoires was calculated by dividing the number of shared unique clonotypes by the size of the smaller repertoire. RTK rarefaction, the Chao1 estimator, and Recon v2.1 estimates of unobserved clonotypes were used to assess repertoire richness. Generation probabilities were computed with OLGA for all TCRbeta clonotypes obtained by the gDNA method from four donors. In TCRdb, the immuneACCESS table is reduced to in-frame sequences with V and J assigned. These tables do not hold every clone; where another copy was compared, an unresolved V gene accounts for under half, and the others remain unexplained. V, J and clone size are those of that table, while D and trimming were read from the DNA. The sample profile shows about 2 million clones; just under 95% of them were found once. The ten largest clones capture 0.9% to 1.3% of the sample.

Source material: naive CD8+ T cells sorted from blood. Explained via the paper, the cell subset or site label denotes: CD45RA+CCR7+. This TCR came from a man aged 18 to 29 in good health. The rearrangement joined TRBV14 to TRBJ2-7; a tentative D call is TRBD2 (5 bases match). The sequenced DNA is TGTGCCAGCAGCCAAGATACCTCTCGGGATGAGCAGTACTTC. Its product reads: CASSQDTSRDEQYF.